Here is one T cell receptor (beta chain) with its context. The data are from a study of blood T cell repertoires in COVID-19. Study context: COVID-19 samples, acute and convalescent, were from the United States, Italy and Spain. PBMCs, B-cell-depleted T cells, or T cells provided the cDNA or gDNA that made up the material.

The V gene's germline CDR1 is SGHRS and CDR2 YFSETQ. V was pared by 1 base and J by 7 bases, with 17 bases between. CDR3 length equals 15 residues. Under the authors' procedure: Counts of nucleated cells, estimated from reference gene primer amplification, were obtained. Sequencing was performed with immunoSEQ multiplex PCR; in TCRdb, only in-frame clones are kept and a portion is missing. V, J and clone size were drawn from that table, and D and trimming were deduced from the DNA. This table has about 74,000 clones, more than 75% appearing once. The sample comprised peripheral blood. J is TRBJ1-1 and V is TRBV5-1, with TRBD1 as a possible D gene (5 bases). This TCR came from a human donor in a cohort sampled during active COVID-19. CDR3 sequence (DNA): TGCGCCAGCAGCTTGTTAGGGTTCGGAGGGGTTGAAGCTTTCTTT. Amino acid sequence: CASSLLGFGGVEAFF.